This TCR beta chain comes out of a study of cytomegalovirus exposure and HLA in healthy donors. Study outcomes and limitations: Sequencing artifact likely explains a cluster of highly shared sequence variants. A later analysis showed that HLA-associated TCR beta chains had undergone more clonal expansion than equally common others. According to a later analysis, most TCR beta chains associated with CMV appeared HLA-restricted.

Germline CDR1 and CDR2: MDHEN and SYDVKM. The CDR3 is 15 residues long. V lost 5 bases and J lost 6; bases outside the gene matches: 5. Donors showed nominal health when sampled, although they likely had unrecorded immune exposures. 60 Vbeta and 13 Jbeta primers were used in PCR. Repertoires were generated with immunoSEQ multiplex PCR, while TCRdb's copy carries only in-frame clones and drops some. This table holds some 150,000 clones, more than 65% found once. This clone has just one count. Its antigen is undetermined. The sample taken for sequencing was PBMCs. The rearrangement joins TRBV28 to TRBJ2-1; 12 nucleotides line up with TRBD1. The source of this sequence is a man aged 25 to 45 in good health and CMV-seropositive. CDR3 nucleotides: TGTGCCAGCAGTCCCCCGGGACAGGGGGCCAATGAGCAGTTCTTC. The encoded protein is CASSPPGQGANEQFF.